This T cell receptor (beta chain) was found in a study of blood T cell repertoires in COVID-19. At the level of the study: The origin of the acute and convalescent COVID-19 samples was the United States, Italy and Spain. Nucleic acid was either cDNA or gDNA, and it came from T cells, B-cell-depleted T cells, or PBMCs.

In the original workflow: Estimates of nucleated cell counts were drawn from the amplification of reference gene primers. TCRdb keeps only in-frame clones here, not all; method: immunoSEQ multiplex PCR. V, J and clone size reflect that table, while D and trimming were determined from the DNA. This repertoire shows 100,000 to 150,000 clones, about 87% found once; its top ten account for approximately 4%. The V end lost 2 bases, the J end lost 3 bases, and 16 bases lay between the germline ends. This CDR3 is 16 amino acids long. CDR1 and CDR2 (germline): LGHDT, YNNKEL (reference sequence). The sample was peripheral blood. This TCR was recovered from a woman aged 55-69 years with acute or convalescent COVID-19. J is TRBJ1-2 and V is TRBV3-1 (or the pseudogene TRBV3-2); tentative D call: TRBD1 (6 bases). The CDR3 bases are TGTGCCAGCAGCCAATACTCGGGGGGCCAGGACTATGGCTACACCTTC. Encoded protein: CASSQYSGGQDYGYTF.